Below, 27 T cell receptor beta chains from the same sample are listed, as sequenced in a study of cytomegalovirus exposure and HLA in healthy donors. With 60 Vbeta and 13 Jbeta primers, the PCR was carried out. Sequencing was performed with immunoSEQ multiplex PCR; in TCRdb, only in-frame clones are kept and a portion is missing. The table lists about 190,000 clones, around 85% of them singletons. Material: PBMCs. The receptor source for this set is a man in his fifties or sixties in good health and CMV-seronegative.

This sequence joins TRBV19 and TRBJ2-1, with a tentative D call TRBD1 (6 bases). Germline CDR1 is LNHDA and CDR2 is SQIVND (reference sequence). CDR3 length: 15 amino acids. Deletions cut 7 bases from V and 0 bases from J, with 13 bases between. CDR3 nucleotide sequence: TGTGCCAGTACCCAAGCAGGGGTCTCCTACAATGAGCAGTTCTTC. This encodes CASTQAGVSYNEQFF.

The chain couples TRBV2 to TRBJ1-1; D is uncertain. The CDR3 runs to 13 residues. Germline CDR1 is SNHLY and CDR2 is FYNNEI. V gave up 8 bases and J gave up 7 bases, with 17 bases separating them. CDR3 nucleotides: TGTGCCAGCGCCACCAACGCGGGAGTTGAAGCTTTCTTT. This gives the protein CASATNAGVEAFF.

The V and J genes are TRBV18 and TRBJ1-5; D unresolved. The V end was cut by 6 bases, the J end by 3 bases, with 6 bases between. The CDR3 has 12 residues. The V gene's germline CDR1 is KGHSH and CDR2 LQKENI. CDR3 region: CASSSYNQPQHF. DNA of the CDR3: TGTGCCAGCTCGTCTTACAATCAGCCCCAGCATTTT.

This clone was found a few times. The chain employs TRBV2 and TRBJ2-7; the D gene is possibly TRBD2 (7 bases). Looked up from germline, CDR1 is SNHLY and CDR2 is FYNNEI. The V gene lost 5 bases and the J gene lost 5 bases, with 16 bases spanning the gap. This CDR3 region has 14 residues. DNA of the CDR3: TGTGCCAGCAGTTCGGGGGGCGCAGCGGACGAGCAGTACTTC. Protein product: CASSSGGAADEQYF.

This chain joins TRBV7-2 and TRBJ1-2, with 7 bases lining up with TRBD1. Trimming at V came to 4 bases and at J to 5 bases, leaving 4 bases not matched to a gene. The CDR3 extends over 13 amino acids. Looked up from germline, CDR1 is SGHTA and CDR2 is FQGNSA. The CDR3 sequence is CASSSQGVYGYTF. The CDR3 DNA reads as TGTGCCAGCAGCTCCCAGGGGGTTTATGGCTACACCTTC.

The chain joins TRBV25-1 to TRBJ1-5; D not certain. V was clipped by 6 bases and J by 1 base, with 10 bases between them. Germline CDR1 reads MGHDK; CDR2 reads SYGVNS. This CDR3 is 14 amino acids long. This CDR3 reads CASSRPGSNQPQHF. The CDR3 nucleotides are TGTGCCAGCAGCAGGCCCGGAAGCAATCAGCCCCAGCATTTT. Full variable domain (missing parts from reference TRBV25-1 and TRBJ1-5): EADIYQTPRYLVIGTGKKITLECSQTMGHDKMYWYQQDPGMELHLIHYSYGVNSTEKGDLSSESTVSRIRTEHFPLTLESARPSHTSQYLCASSRPGSNQPQHFGDGTRLSIL.

The chain is built from TRBV5-6 and TRBJ2-7; 12 positions match TRBD1. The CDR3 runs 14 residues. Germline-derived CDR1 and CDR2 are SGHDT and YYEEEE. V dropped 2 bases and J dropped 5; count of bases not matched to a gene: 2. The CDR3 loop reads CASSFRDRGHEQYF. The DNA for the CDR3 is TGTGCCAGCAGCTTCAGGGACAGGGGGCACGAGCAGTACTTC.

The CDR3 spells CASIWDRDSGELFF. Here the CDR3 DNA reads TGTGCCAGCATATGGGACAGGGATAGCGGGGAGCTGTTTTTT. The V and J genes are TRBV2 and TRBJ2-2; 9 positions match TRBD1. CDR1 and CDR2 from the germline V gene are SNHLY and FYNNEI. V was pared by 7 bases and J by 7 bases, with 7 bases of the junction left unmatched. This CDR3 contains 14 residues. Looking up the rest from reference TRBV2 and TRBJ2-2 gives the full variable domain: EPEVTQTPSHQVTQMGQEVILRCVPISNHLYFYWYRQILGQKVEFLVSFYNNEISEKSEIFDDQFSVERPDGSNFTLKIRSTKLEDSAMYFCASIWDRDSGELFFGEGSRLTVL.

This clone was observed a handful of times. CDR3 loop: CASGISGATDTQYF. The CDR3 nucleotides read TGTGCCAGCGGCATTAGCGGGGCCACAGATACGCAGTATTTT. The rearrangement links TRBV27 to TRBJ2-3; 8 bases map to TRBD2. Germline assignment: CDR1 MNHEY and CDR2 SMNVEV (reference sequence). The CDR3 is 14 amino acids. The V gene end was trimmed by 8 bases and the J gene end by 2 bases; junction bases not matched to a gene: 6.

The CDR3, as DNA: TGTGCCAGCAGCCGCGGACAGGGGGGCACTGAAGCTTTCTTT. Protein product: CASSRGQGGTEAFF. V and J are TRBV5-4 and TRBJ1-1; 10 bases map to TRBD1. The CDR3 extends over 14 amino acids. Germline CDR1 SGHNT, CDR2 YYREEE (reference sequence). V lost 4 bases to trimming and J lost 4 bases; unmatched junction nucleotides: 4.

The rearrangement uses TRBV7-2 and TRBJ2-3; 9 nucleotides align to TRBD1. Losses at the gene ends were 1 base for V and 2 bases for J; bases not matched to a gene: 4. The CDR3 contains 16 residues. Germline V CDR1 and CDR2: SGHTA, FQGNSA. CDR3 in DNA: TGTGCCAGCAGCTTAGTAGGGACAGGGTCCACAGATACGCAGTATTTT. It encodes CASSLVGTGSTDTQYF.

J is TRBJ2-2 and V is TRBV10-2; TRBD2 aligns across 10 bases. The ends lost 7 bases at V and 2 bases at J; junction bases unmatched: 7. The CDR3 consists of 16 residues. Looked up from germline, CDR1 is WSHSY and CDR2 is SAAADI. The CDR3 DNA is TGCGCCAGCACCCTAGCGGGGGCCTTAAACACCGGGGAGCTGTTTTTT. Translated: CASTLAGALNTGELFF.

This chain connects TRBV2 to TRBJ2-3; possibly TRBD1 for D (6 bases). Germline V gene data show CDR1 as SNHLY and CDR2 as FYNNEI. Trimming removed 6 bases at V and 2 bases at J, with 15 bases between. This CDR3 is 15 amino acids long. CDR3: CASSGLAGVTDTQYF. The CDR3 DNA sequence: TGTGCCAGCAGCGGCCTTGCAGGGGTCACAGATACGCAGTATTTT.

A few counts support this clone. J is TRBJ1-2 and V is TRBV10-3, with D tentatively TRBD1 (5 bases). Germline V gives CDR1 ENHRY, CDR2 SYGVKD. The germline V and J ends were trimmed by 0 bases and 1 base, with 15 bases remaining between them. The CDR3 spans 17 residues. Here the CDR3 reads CAISESPTVKSNYGYTF. CDR3 nucleotide sequence: TGTGCCATCAGTGAGTCGCCGACAGTGAAGAGTAACTATGGCTACACCTTC.

This sequence joins TRBV18 and TRBJ2-2; no clear D gene. CDR1 KGHSH and CDR2 LQKENI come from the germline V gene. Trimming took 0 bases from V and 4 from J, leaving 12 bases between them. This CDR3 is 16 amino acids long. The DNA of the CDR3 is TGTGCCAGCTCACCACCCTCCCGAAGGAGCACCGGGGAGCTGTTTTTT. Translating it yields CASSPPSRRSTGELFF.

This clone occurred once. The chain has TRBV7-6 and TRBJ2-5, with a possible D match to TRBD1 (5 bases). Trimming took 8 bases from V and 1 from J, leaving 20 bases between them. The CDR3 spans 16 residues. Germline values: CDR1 SGHVS, CDR2 FNYEAQ. Here the CDR3 DNA reads TGTGCCAGCGGCAACAACGTGGGGCTACCCCAAGAGACCCAGTACTTC. This codes for CASGNNVGLPQETQYF.

The rearrangement joins TRBV7-9 to TRBJ1-1, with D possibly being TRBD1 (6 bases). Germline V gene lookup returns CDR1 SEHNR and CDR2 FQNEAQ (reference sequence). The CDR3 contains 15 residues. With 5 bases removed from V and 5 bases from J, the gap between germline ends came to 18 bases. CDR3 nucleotide sequence: TGTGCCAGCAGCATGCCACAGGGCTTGGGGACTGAAGCTTTCTTT. It translates to CASSMPQGLGTEAFF.

The DNA of the CDR3 is TGTGCCAGCAGCTTAGAGGGAGCAACTAATGAAAAACTGTTTTTT. It is translated as CASSLEGATNEKLFF. The V call is TRBV5-4, the J call TRBJ1-4, with D uncertain. The V and J ends lost 2 bases and 0 bases respectively, with 8 bases between them. From germline, CDR1 is SGHNT and CDR2 YYREEE (reference sequence). The CDR3 contains 15 residues.

This clone was seen once. The rearrangement uses TRBV9 and TRBJ2-1; 7 bases align to TRBD1. The germline V gene encodes CDR1 SGDLS and CDR2 YYNGEE. CDR3 length: 17 amino acids. V lost 10 bases to trimming and J lost 3 bases; unmatched junction nucleotides: 19. DNA of the CDR3: TGTGCCGGACGTAGGGGGCAATCCACCGAAAGCTACAATGAGCAGTTCTTC. It translates to CAGRRGQSTESYNEQFF.

The chain has TRBV5-1 and TRBJ1-1; no reliable D call. CDR1 is SGHRS, CDR2 YFSETQ, per germline. The CDR3 has 13 residues. V was trimmed by 0 bases and J by 1 base, leaving 4 bases between them. DNA of the CDR3: TGCGCCAGCAGCTTGGTCTCGAACACTGAAGCTTTCTTT. Its protein product is CASSLVSNTEAFF. The full variable domain, in which reference TRBV5-1 and TRBJ1-1 provide the parts outside the CDR3, is KAGVTQTPRYLIKTRGQQVTLSCSPISGHRSVSWYQQTPGQGLQFLFEYFSETQRNKGNFPGRFSGRQFSNSRSEMNVSTLELGDSALYLCASSLVSNTEAFFGQGTRLTVV.

The chain links TRBV6-4 to TRBJ1-5; TRBD1 agrees at 7 bases. V trimming: 7 bases; J trimming: 2 bases; junction bases outside the gene matches: 8. CDR1 and CDR2 from the germline V gene are MRHNA and SNTAGT. The CDR3 sequence is 15 residues long. CDR3: CASILRQGGNQPQHF. The DNA for the CDR3 is TGTGCCAGCATCCTAAGACAGGGTGGCAATCAGCCCCAGCATTTT.

The rearrangement uses TRBV2 and TRBJ1-2; 8 positions match TRBD1. The germline CDR1 and CDR2 sequences are SNHLY and FYNNEI. This CDR3 region has 12 residues. V gave up 5 bases and J gave up 8 bases; unmatched junction bases: 4. CDR3 protein: CASSQDREGYTF. The CDR3 nucleotides read TGTGCCAGCAGTCAGGACAGGGAGGGCTACACCTTC.

The chain joins TRBV30 to TRBJ2-5; 8 nucleotides align to TRBD1. V gave up 2 bases and J gave up 7 bases; unmatched junction bases: 9. This CDR3 region has 14 residues. CDR1 and CDR2 (germline): GTSNPN, SVGIG (reference sequence). The CDR3 protein is CAWSFRTGRGTQYF. The CDR3 DNA is TGTGCCTGGAGTTTTCGGACAGGGAGAGGGACCCAGTACTTC.

Only one count was recorded for this clone. The chain uses TRBV2 and TRBJ2-1; D uncertain. The CDR3 is 12 residues long. V lost 7 bases and J 7 bases, leaving 11 bases between the germline ends. CDR1 is SNHLY and CDR2 is FYNNEI in the germline V gene. The CDR3 DNA is TGTGCCAGCACTTTTCTCTCGAATGAGCAGTTCTTC. Encoded protein: CASTFLSNEQFF.

The V gene is TRBV10-3, the J gene TRBJ1-5; 8 bases agree with TRBD1. V was clipped by 5 bases and J by 2 bases; unmatched bases: 2. Germline loops: CDR1 ENHRY, CDR2 SYGVKD. The CDR3 runs 14 residues. In DNA, the CDR3 is TGTGCCATCAGTACGACAGGGGGCAATCAGCCCCAGCATTTT. Translated: CAISTTGGNQPQHF.

The rearrangement joins TRBV18 to TRBJ1-3; D is unclear. The germline CDR1 and CDR2 sequences are KGHSH and LQKENI. The CDR3 is made up of 16 amino acids. V was shortened by 3 bases and J by 2 bases, with 14 bases between the two germline ends. The CDR3 loop reads CASSPRKRETGNTIYF. In DNA, the CDR3 is TGTGCCAGCTCACCCCGTAAGAGGGAGACTGGAAACACCATATATTTT.

This clone was picked up a small number of times. The V call is TRBV7-9, the J call TRBJ1-1; D may be TRBD1 (6 bases). V dropped 3 bases and J dropped 6 bases, with 11 bases sitting between them. This CDR3 spans 13 amino acids. The V gene's germline CDR1 is SEHNR and CDR2 FQNEAQ (reference sequence). CDR3 protein: CASSFRGHPEAFF. In DNA, the CDR3 is TGTGCCAGCAGCTTCAGGGGACACCCTGAAGCTTTCTTT.